This entry describes one T cell receptor beta chain. Its specificity is not known. The data belong to a study of T-cell memory formation after mild COVID-19. Study results and caveats: The pre-infection memory compartment contained some responding clones, suggesting cross-reactive memory joined.

The germline CDR1 and CDR2 sequences are KGHSH and LQKENI. V gave up 2 bases and J gave up 2 bases, with 9 bases separating them. This CDR3 is 14 amino acids long. In TCRdb, the 5' RACE reads were re-called with MiXCR into one record per CDR3 protein. Of around 340,000 distinct CDR3 sequences in the sample, about 15% were seen once. Sequencing was carried out using PBMCs or a T cell subset sorted from them (not recorded which). The TCR comes from a man aged 18-30 years who had mild COVID-19 (a few samples of this study predate the infection). Cell type and time point are not known. The chain couples TRBV18 to TRBJ2-5; D not certain. CDR3: CASSPGNLQETQYF. For the CDR3, the DNA is TGTGCCAGCTCACCAGGCAATCTACAAGAGACCCAGTACTTC.